The present T cell receptor beta chain was sequenced within a study of T cell clonality in common variable immunodeficiency. The repertoire was sequenced with immunoSEQ multiplex PCR; TCRdb's copy has only in-frame clones and lacks some. The sample shows about 81,000 clones, none of them appearing just once. This clone was seen ten or more times. The target antigen is unknown. The CDR3 end is not reached by the read, which stops 3 residues before it; the germline J gene fills it in. This CDR3 contains 13 residues. Between the trimmed V and J ends, which lost 3 bases and 8 bases, there was a span of 10 bases. Germline assignment: CDR1 KGHSH and CDR2 LQKENI. Study-level results: Reportedly, TCR beta sequences from common variable immunodeficiency showed fewer deletions and N-nucleotide insertions.

The rearrangement joins TRBV18 to TRBJ1-4; D remains ambiguous. The TCR originated in a person between 18 and 69 years old in good health. The source material was peripheral blood mononuclear cells. The sequenced CDR3 bases are TGTGCCAGCTCACCGTGGGCTTGGGAAAAA. It codes for CASSPWAWEK. The entire CDR3 is CASSPWAWEKLFF.